Listed below are T cell receptor beta chains from one sample, sequenced in a study of blood T cell repertoires in COVID-19. The table came from immunoSEQ multiplex PCR; TCRdb's copy has only in-frame clones and leaves some out. This table has roughly 150,000 clones, roughly 84% appearing once. The sequenced sample was peripheral blood. Every receptor here comes from a woman of 80 years or more with active or convalescent COVID-19. Both conserved end residues are part of each CDR3. Each record gives: clone size, J gene, D gene, V gene, CDR3 DNA, CDR3 protein. D genes are given only for firm matches. The listing skips clone size in some rows; elsewhere it reads once, few, many or a size class.

. TRBJ2-2 TRBD2 TRBV11-2 TGTGCCACCTCAACTAGCGGGAGAGGTTCCGGGGAGCTGTTTTTT CATSTSGRGSGELFF
. TRBJ1-1 TRBD1 TRBV5-1 TGCGCCAGCAGCTTAACAGGGGCCCCAAACACTGAAGCTTTCTTT CASSLTGAPNTEAFF
. TRBJ1-2 . TRBV7-2 TGTGCCAGCAGCTACCGGGGGTATGGCTACACCTTC CASSYRGYGYTF
. TRBJ2-3 TRBD2 TRBV9 TGTGCCAGCAGCGTTCCAAGGGAGGGAGGAACAGATACGCAGTATTTT CASSVPREGGTDTQYF
. TRBJ1-2 . TRBV29-1 TGCAGCGTTGAAGGACAGGACGACTATGGCTACACCTTC CSVEGQDDYGYTF
. TRBJ1-3 . TRBV18 TGTGCCAGCTCACTACAAAAGACAGTCCTCTCTGGAAACACCATATATTTT CASSLQKTVLSGNTIYF
. TRBJ1-2 TRBD1 TRBV9 TGTGCCAGCAGCCCGGACAGGGCAGGCTATGGCTACACCTTC CASSPDRAGYGYTF
. TRBJ2-7 TRBD1 TRBV27 TGTGCCAGCAGTTTAGCCCCGGGACAGGACTACGAGCAGTACTTC CASSLAPGQDYEQYF
. TRBJ2-1 TRBD2 TRBV6-2/TRBV6-3 TGTGCCAGCAGTCAAAACCCGGGACTAGGGGCAAACAATGAGCAGTTCTTC CASSQNPGLGANNEQFF
. TRBJ2-7 TRBD1 TRBV6-2/TRBV6-3 TGTGCCAGCAGTTACCATTCCGGGACAGGGGGGACCTCCTACGAGCAGTACTTC CASSYHSGTGGTSYEQYF
. TRBJ2-3 . TRBV7-6 TGTGCCAGCAGCCGTGAACTAGGAAGCACAGATACGCAGTATTTT CASSRELGSTDTQYF
. TRBJ1-5 . TRBV7-9 TGTGCCAGCAGCAGTTTGAGTTTCTCGCAACCCCAGCATTTT CASSSLSFSQPQHF
. TRBJ2-2 . TRBV6-6 TGTGCCAGCAGTTACTCACAGGGGAACACCGGGGAGCTGTTTTTT CASSYSQGNTGELFF
. TRBJ1-1 TRBD1 TRBV19 TGTGCCAGTAGTTCGCCGGGACAGGTGAACACTGAAGCTTTCTTT CASSSPGQVNTEAFF
. TRBJ2-5 TRBD1 TRBV28 TGTGCCAGCAGTCTACAAAAGTGGGGACAGGGGTCGGGGTTGGCCCAGTACTTC CASSLQKWGQGSGLAQYF
once TRBJ2-3 TRBD1 TRBV6-5 TGTGCCAGCAGCCGACAGGGGGATACGCAGTATTTT CASSRQGDTQYF
. TRBJ1-1 . TRBV11-2 TGTGCCAGCAGCTTATCCGGGGGTCGCATCACTGAAGCTTTCTTT CASSLSGGRITEAFF
. TRBJ2-5 . TRBV7-9 TGTGCCAGCAGCTTGGGACATCAAGAGACCCAGTACTTC CASSLGHQETQYF
. TRBJ1-1 TRBD1 TRBV5-1 TGCGCCAGCAGCGGGACAGGGCTGGGAAACACTGAAGCTTTCTTT CASSGTGLGNTEAFF
. TRBJ1-2 TRBD1 TRBV25-1 TGTGCCAGCAGTGAATGGACAGGGGTTGGTAATGGTGGCTACACCTTC CASSEWTGVGNGGYTF
. TRBJ1-5 . TRBV12-3/TRBV12-4 TGTGCCAGCAGTTCCGGAGTTCCTCAGCCCCAGCATTTT CASSSGVPQPQHF
. TRBJ1-4 TRBD1 TRBV19 TGTGCCAGTAGTATAAAAGGGACAGGGAAAGGAGAAAAACTGTTTTTT CASSIKGTGKGEKLFF
. TRBJ1-1 . TRBV5-1 TGCGCCAGCAGCTTGCAGGGATCGAACACTGAAGCTTTCTTT CASSLQGSNTEAFF
. TRBJ1-1 TRBD1 TRBV6-5 TGTGCCAGCAGAGAGACAGGGACGAACACTGAAGCTTTCTTT CASRETGTNTEAFF
. TRBJ1-1 TRBD1 TRBV10-3 TGTGCCATCAACCCGGGACAGGGGTCGAACACTGAAGCTTTCTTT CAINPGQGSNTEAFF
once TRBJ1-6 . TRBV18 TGTGCCAGCTCATTACAGCACAACAGAGATTCACCCCTCCACTTT CASSLQHNRDSPLHF
few TRBJ2-7 TRBD1 TRBV29-1 TGCAGCGTAGCCGGGACAGGGATCCACGAGCAGTACTTC CSVAGTGIHEQYF
few TRBJ1-2 . TRBV7-6 TGTGCCAGCAGCACCAGGGGTTATGGCTACACCTTC CASSTRGYGYTF
. TRBJ2-7 . TRBV24-1 TGTGCCACCGGGGGACTGAATCTTTGGGAGCAGTACTTC CATGGLNLWEQYF
. TRBJ1-2 . TRBV12-5 TGTGCTAGTGGTTTTACAGGGACCAACTATGGCTACACCTTC CASGFTGTNYGYTF
. TRBJ2-7 TRBD2 TRBV9 TGTGCCAGCAGCGTGGCTAGCGGCAACTACTACGAGCAGTACTTC CASSVASGNYYEQYF
. TRBJ2-1 TRBD2 TRBV9 TGTGCCAGCAGCGTCTACCAGCTAGCGGGAGCTGGTGAGCAGTTCTTC CASSVYQLAGAGEQFF
. TRBJ2-7 TRBD2 TRBV5-1 TGCGCCAGCAGTCGGGGGGTCAGGGAGGACGAGCAGTACTTC CASSRGVREDEQYF
. TRBJ2-7 TRBD1 TRBV27 TGTGCCAGCATGAAAGACAGGGGGCGGACGGGCCTCTACGAGCAGTACTTC CASMKDRGRTGLYEQYF
. TRBJ2-7 TRBD1 TRBV28 TGTGCCAGCAGTTTACCCCGGGACAGCTCCTACGAGCAGTACTTC CASSLPRDSSYEQYF
. TRBJ1-6 TRBD1 TRBV28 TGTGCCAGCGGCTGGGACAGAGAGAATAATTCACCCCTCCACTTT CASGWDRENNSPLHF
. TRBJ1-6 . TRBV30 TGTGCCTGGAAGATCGGCAGGTGGAATTCACCCCTCCACTTT CAWKIGRWNSPLHF
. TRBJ1-2 . TRBV18 TGTGCCAGCTCTACCAAAGGGGAGGTCTATGGCTACACCTTC CASSTKGEVYGYTF
. TRBJ1-2 . TRBV28 TGTGCCAGCCGCTCAGGGCTCCAACTATACGGCTACACCTTC CASRSGLQLYGYTF
. TRBJ1-4 . TRBV6-5 TGTGCCAGCAGTTACTCGGGGGGAGAAAATGAAAAACTGTTTTTT CASSYSGGENEKLFF
. TRBJ2-2 . TRBV29-1 TGCAGCGTCCGGGAGACCGGGGAGCTGTTTTTT CSVRETGELFF
. TRBJ2-3 TRBD2 TRBV6-1 TGTGCCAGCAGTGATGGGGCGGGAGGATGGGGAGATACGCAGTATTTT CASSDGAGGWGDTQYF
. TRBJ2-1 TRBD2 TRBV7-3 TGTGCCAGCAGCTTGTTTGGGCTAGCGGAGTACAATGAGCAGTTCTTC CASSLFGLAEYNEQFF
once TRBJ1-1 . TRBV25-1 TGTGCCAGCCGGGGGAAAGAATATTTTAACACTGAAGCTTTCTTT CASRGKEYFNTEAFF
few TRBJ1-4 TRBD1 TRBV19 TGTGCCAGTAGTACTCCGGACAGGAGGAATGAAAAACTGTTTTTT CASSTPDRRNEKLFF
. TRBJ1-1 . TRBV6-5 TGTGCCAGCACTGGGCCGGGATGGAACACTGAAGCTTTCTTT CASTGPGWNTEAFF
. TRBJ1-5 . TRBV6-5 TGTGCCAGCAGTCTGACAGGCGGCAATCAGCCCCAGCATTTT CASSLTGGNQPQHF
few TRBJ2-2 TRBD2 TRBV5-1 TGCGCCAGCAGCTTTACTAGCGGCTACACCGGGGAGCTGTTTTTT CASSFTSGYTGELFF
. TRBJ2-1 TRBD1 TRBV5-1 TGCGCCAGCAGCTCTAGGGTGCAGGGGGCTGTAAATGAGCAGTTCTTC CASSSRVQGAVNEQFF
. TRBJ1-2 . TRBV4-1 TGCGCCAGCAGCCAAGATGCAACAGGCTCTAACTATGGCTACACCTTC CASSQDATGSNYGYTF
. TRBJ2-1 . TRBV6-9 TGTGCCAGCAGTTACAGTGTTCTTGAGGGGCAGTTCTTC CASSYSVLEGQFF
. TRBJ1-6 . TRBV6-5 TGTGCCAGCAGTCCTCAGGGCGCCCATAATTCACCCCTCCACTTT CASSPQGAHNSPLHF
. TRBJ2-7 . TRBV18 TGTGCCAGCTCACCGCCGGGGGGACAATACGAGCAGTACTTC CASSPPGGQYEQYF
. TRBJ1-1 TRBD1 TRBV18 TGTGCCAGCTCAAAGGACAGGGCCACTGAAGCTTTCTTT CASSKDRATEAFF
. TRBJ1-3 . TRBV9 TGTGCCAGCAGCGTAGAGGGTGGGCGGACTGACTCTGGAAACACCATATATTTT CASSVEGGRTDSGNTIYF
. TRBJ1-1 TRBD1 TRBV4-1 TGCGCCAGCAGCCGGGACAGGGGGCGGGTGGACACTGAAGCTTTCTTT CASSRDRGRVDTEAFF
. TRBJ1-2 TRBD1 TRBV29-1 TGCAGCGTTGAAGGATCTGGACAGGGAGGCGGTGGCTACACCTTC CSVEGSGQGGGGYTF
. TRBJ1-5 . TRBV12-3/TRBV12-4 TGTGCCAGCAGTTTAGGCCTATATCAGCCCCAGCATTTT CASSLGLYQPQHF
once TRBJ1-5 . TRBV4-1 TGCGCCAGCAGCCAAGGTACAGGGATAACGCCCCAGCATTTT CASSQGTGITPQHF
. TRBJ2-7 TRBD2 TRBV20-1 TGCAGTGCTAGTCTTAGCGGGATGAACGAGCAGTACTTC CSASLSGMNEQYF